This TCR beta chain was profiled in a study of blood T cell repertoires in COVID-19. The germline gives CDR1 ENHRY, CDR2 SYGVKD. V lost 6 bases and J 0 bases, leaving 14 bases between the germline ends. The CDR3 totals 15 residues. Sequencing was performed with immunoSEQ multiplex PCR; in TCRdb, only in-frame clones are kept and a portion is missing. The repertoire consists of 150,000 to 200,000 clones, with approximately 91% occurring once and the leading ten covering approximately 0.8%. The origin of this receptor is a woman aged 18-35 years who had recovered from COVID-19. Input material: PBMCs or T cells enriched from blood (not recorded which). The V call is TRBV10-3, the J call TRBJ1-1; D is possibly TRBD1 (6 bases). CDR3 region: CAIRLQGSVNTEAFF. The CDR3 DNA reads TGTGCCATCAGATTACAGGGTTCTGTGAACACTGAAGCTTTCTTT.